Listed here are 18 T cell receptor beta chains from one sample, sequenced in a study of persistence of HIV-infected CD4 T cells (dated by TCRdb to about 2020). Interpreted using the paper, the treatment or condition label stands for: suppressive antiretroviral therapy. Lysates of CMV-infected fibroblasts were used at about 10 ug/mL for cell stimulation. Memory populations depleted of antigen-responding cells were obtained by sorting nonresponding CD40L-negative CD69-negative CD45RO-high memory CD4+ T cells. The immunoSEQ hsTCRB assay version 4, run in survey mode, was used to sequence TCRbeta repertoires from genomic DNA. Sourced from immuneACCESS, this table was stored by TCRdb with only in-frame sequences that have V and J called. A share of the clones is absent; for the studies checked, an unresolved V gene accounts for under half, and the remainder has no known explanation. Within this sample are 25,000 to 35,000 clones, with around 80% of them counted one time only. Of the sample, 0.75% to 0.85% falls within the top ten clones.

Their antigens are not known. Sequencing was performed on CD4+ T cells sorted from PBMCs after roughly 19-hour stimulation, taken from a patient who received antiretroviral therapy. In light of the paper, this sample's cell subset or site label describes: CD40L-CD69- CD45RO-high memory CD4 T cells not responding to CMV lysate. All receptors derive from an adult woman with HIV who was CMV-seropositive.

J is TRBJ2-2 and V is TRBV5-1; D uncertain. This CDR3 is built from 16 residues. With 5 bases removed from V and 4 bases from J, the gap between germline ends came to 18 bases. Germline V gene sequence: CDR1 SGHRS, CDR2 YFSETQ. The DNA of the CDR3 is TGCGCCAGCAGAATTAGTGCCGAGGTCCGCACCGGGGAGCTGTTTTTT. Amino acid sequence: CASRISAEVRTGELFF.

The J gene is TRBJ1-2, the V gene TRBV4-2; tentatively, D is TRBD1 (6 bases). Germline CDR1 and CDR2: LGHNA and YNFKEQ. The CDR3 runs 17 residues. Deletions cut 4 bases from V and 1 base from J, with 19 bases between. CDR3 sequence (DNA): TGTGCCAGCAGCCTCAGGACGGACAGTGGGTTTAACTATGGCTACACCTTC. This translates into CASSLRTDSGFNYGYTF.

This clone was found once. V usage is TRBV5-4 and J usage is TRBJ1-4; D is unresolved. The length of the CDR3 is 13 residues. Trimming pared 0 bases from V and 3 bases from J, leaving 3 bases between. The germline V gene has CDR1 SGHNT and CDR2 YYREEE (reference sequence). In nucleotides, the CDR3 is TGTGCCAGCAGCTTGGACGCTAATGAAAAACTGTTTTTT. This encodes CASSLDANEKLFF.

CDR3: CASSRDSISGNTIYF. For the CDR3, the DNA is TGTGCCAGCAGTCGTGACTCAATCTCTGGAAACACCATATATTTT. This chain links TRBV7-6 with TRBJ1-3; D unclear. This CDR3 spans 15 amino acids. Between the trimmed V and J ends, which lost 6 bases and 0 bases, there was a span of 12 bases. CDR1 is SGHVS and CDR2 is FNYEAQ in the germline V gene.

This rearrangement joins TRBV2 to TRBJ1-2; TRBD1 matches 8 bases. The CDR3 has 16 amino acids. V lost 2 bases and J lost 0; bases outside the gene matches: 5. Germline V CDR1 and CDR2: SNHLY, FYNNEI. CDR3 DNA sequence: TGTGCCAGCAGTGAACAGGGGGCGGCAGCTAACTATGGCTACACCTTC. Amino acid sequence: CASSEQGAAANYGYTF.

The chain uses TRBV5-1 and TRBJ1-4; no firm D call. V was trimmed by 0 bases and J by 6 bases, leaving 12 bases between them. Germline-derived CDR1 and CDR2 are SGHRS and YFSETQ. There are 15 residues in the CDR3. Written as DNA, the CDR3 is TGCGCCAGCAGCTTGGATGCGGGAGCGGATGAAAAACTGTTTTTT. Translating it yields CASSLDAGADEKLFF.

The V gene is TRBV19, the J gene TRBJ1-2; TRBD1 matches 8 bases. With 4 bases clipped from V and 2 bases from J, the junction kept 3 bases outside the gene matches. Germline V gene sequence: CDR1 LNHDA, CDR2 SQIVND (reference sequence). This CDR3 spans 14 amino acids. The CDR3 nucleotides are TGTGCCAGTAGTAGGTCAGGGGGCAACTATGGCTACACCTTC. It translates to CASSRSGGNYGYTF. Full variable domain (remainder filled in from reference TRBV19 and TRBJ1-2): DGGITQSPKYLFRKEGQNVTLSCEQNLNHDAMYWYRQDPGQGLRLIYYSQIVNDFQKGDIAEGYSVSREKKESFPLTVTSAQKNPTAFYLCASSRSGGNYGYTFGSGTRLTVV.

The chain carries TRBV2 and TRBJ2-7; a weak D match, TRBD1 (5 bases). Trimming took 4 bases from V and 0 from J, leaving 7 bases between them. Looked up from germline, CDR1 is SNHLY and CDR2 is FYNNEI. The CDR3 has 13 residues. This chain's CDR3 is CASSGQFSYEQYF. CDR3 sequence (DNA): TGTGCCAGCAGTGGACAGTTCTCCTACGAGCAGTACTTC.

For the CDR3, the DNA is TGTGCCAGCAGTGAAGACTATAGGGGGGCTTTCTTT. Protein product: CASSEDYRGAFF. The V call is TRBV6-1, the J call TRBJ1-1, with TRBD1 as a possible D gene (6 bases). Germline-derived CDR1 and CDR2 are MNHNS and SASEGT. CDR3 length: 12 amino acids. V was trimmed by 1 base and J by 11 bases, leaving 11 bases between them.

The CDR3 loop reads CATSDATRRGTDTQYF. The CDR3 DNA sequence: TGTGCCACCAGTGATGCGACTAGGAGAGGCACAGATACGCAGTATTTT. The chain is built from TRBV24-1 and TRBJ2-3, with a tentative D call TRBD2 (6 bases). Germline V gives CDR1 KGHDR, CDR2 SFDVKD. Trimming cost V 3 bases and J 1 base, with 13 bases left between them. The CDR3 contains 16 residues.

This clone was observed a few times. This CDR3 is CASSSTEYTGDTIYF. CDR3 nucleotides: TGTGCCAGTAGTTCAACAGAATACACGGGCGACACCATATATTTT. The J gene is TRBJ1-3, the V gene TRBV19; no reliable D call. V gave up 5 bases and J gave up 8 bases, with 19 bases separating them. The germline CDR1 and CDR2 sequences are LNHDA and SQIVND (reference sequence). This CDR3 region has 15 residues. Supplemented by reference TRBV19 and TRBJ1-3, the full variable domain reads DGGITQSPKYLFRKEGQNVTLSCEQNLNHDAMYWYRQDPGQGLRLIYYSQIVNDFQKGDIAEGYSVSREKKESFPLTVTSAQKNPTAFYLCASSSTEYTGDTIYFGEGSWLTVV.

This clone was counted a single time. The chain uses TRBV7-6 and TRBJ2-2; D gene ambiguous. V was clipped by 1 base and J by 2 bases, with 5 bases between them. CDR1 is SGHVS and CDR2 is FNYEAQ in the germline V gene. The CDR3 spans 14 residues. CDR3 loop: CASSLGRNTGELFF. The CDR3 DNA sequence: TGTGCCAGCAGCTTAGGGCGCAACACCGGGGAGCTGTTTTTT.

This rearrangement joins TRBV2 to TRBJ1-1; the D is unclear. This CDR3 spans 11 amino acids. Germline loops: CDR1 SNHLY, CDR2 FYNNEI. V lost 6 bases to trimming and J lost 8 bases, with 10 bases between them. The chain's CDR3 is CASSPEREAFF. DNA of the CDR3: TGTGCCAGCAGCCCCGAGAGAGAAGCTTTCTTT.

This chain links TRBV18 with TRBJ1-5; perhaps TRBD1 as D (5 bases). This CDR3 has 14 residues. V lost 2 bases and J 7 bases, leaving 12 bases between the germline ends. CDR1 is KGHSH, CDR2 LQKENI, per germline. CDR3 amino acids: CASSPFGGGQPQHF. The CDR3, as DNA: TGTGCCAGCTCACCATTCGGGGGTGGACAGCCCCAGCATTTT.

CDR3 nucleotides: TGTGCCAGCAGTGATGGAGGGAAGGGCTACACCTTC. Amino acids: CASSDGGKGYTF. The rearrangement joins TRBV6-1 to TRBJ1-2; D unresolved. This CDR3 region has 12 residues. V was pared by 3 bases and J by 8 bases, with 10 bases between. In germline, CDR1 is MNHNS, CDR2 SASEGT.

V is TRBV3-1 (or the pseudogene TRBV3-2) and J is TRBJ2-2; D is possibly TRBD2 (6 bases). The CDR3 totals 21 residues. Germline V CDR1 and CDR2: LGHDT, YNNKEL (reference sequence). V gave up 1 base and J gave up 0 bases, with 24 bases separating them. DNA for the CDR3: TGTGCCAGCAGCCAAGTCTTCGGGGGTAACGTGTTACCCCCGAACACCGGGGAGCTGTTTTTT. Its protein product is CASSQVFGGNVLPPNTGELFF.

This clone was seen a handful of times. CDR3 residues: CATSTGTPNTEAFF. CDR3 sequence (DNA): TGTGCCACCAGCACCGGGACACCGAACACTGAAGCTTTCTTT. V and J are TRBV24-1 and TRBJ1-1; TRBD1 is a possible D gene (6 bases). Deletions cut 7 bases from V and 1 base from J, with 12 bases between. The germline V gene has CDR1 KGHDR and CDR2 SFDVKD. The CDR3 sequence is 14 residues long.

For the CDR3, the DNA is TGTGCCAGCAGCTTAGCAGGTCGTAACACTGAAGCTTTCTTT. It specifies CASSLAGRNTEAFF. The chain carries TRBV7-3 and TRBJ1-1; D unclear. Per the germline V gene, CDR1 is SGHTA and CDR2 is FQGTGA. V lost 2 bases to trimming and J lost 2 bases, with 9 bases between them. This CDR3 region has 14 residues.